This T cell receptor beta chain was identified in a study of blood T cell repertoires in COVID-19. Overall study context: Acute and convalescent COVID-19 specimens originated in the United States, Italy and Spain. Nucleic acid was either cDNA or gDNA, and it came from T cells, B-cell-depleted T cells, or PBMCs.

Some clones are missing from TCRdb's copy, which holds only in-frame ones; the method was immunoSEQ multiplex PCR. The sample contains about 160,000 clones, about 88% of which appear only once. Germline loops: CDR1 SQVTM, CDR2 ANQGSEA. CDR3 length: 14 amino acids. With V trimmed by 6 bases and J by 0 bases, 1 base remained unmatched. The chain employs TRBV29-1 and TRBJ2-2; 10 nucleotides agree with TRBD2. The source material was PBMCs or T cells enriched from blood (not recorded which). The receptor was derived from a man aged 50 or older who had recovered from COVID-19. As DNA, the CDR3 is TGCAGCGTGGGACTAGCGTCGAACACCGGGGAGCTGTTTTTT. Amino acid sequence: CSVGLASNTGELFF.